This TCR beta chain was found in a study of response to subunit inactivated influenza vaccine. This clonotype has only a few counts. TCRdb re-called the RT-PCR reads with MiXCR, one entry per CDR3 protein. The sample has approximately 500,000 distinct CDR3 sequences; under 30% are singletons. Germline lookup yields CDR1 SGHAT and CDR2 FQNNGV. This CDR3 is 12 amino acids long. Trimming shortened V by 5 bases and J by 10 bases, and 11 bases separated the two germline ends. These records were also assigned to another study, of T cells expressing NK-cell markers. This second study says: 5'RACE template switching built TCR beta cDNA with unique molecular identifiers. The eight sequenced donors comprised seven who were HCMV-seropositive and one who was seronegative. Each of roughly 6 donors carried dominant NKG2C+ clonotypes accounting for roughly 1.0-7.5% of CD8+ T cells.

The sequence was obtained from a man aged 50 to 59 who received an inactivated influenza vaccine. The sequenced sample was CD4+ T cells sorted from PBMCs, obtained roughly 12 days after vaccination. The genes are TRBV11-2 and TRBJ2-2; D uncertain. Written as DNA, the CDR3 is TGTGCCAGCAGCCAACGGCGGTCGGAGCTGTTTTTT. This codes for CASSQRRSELFF.